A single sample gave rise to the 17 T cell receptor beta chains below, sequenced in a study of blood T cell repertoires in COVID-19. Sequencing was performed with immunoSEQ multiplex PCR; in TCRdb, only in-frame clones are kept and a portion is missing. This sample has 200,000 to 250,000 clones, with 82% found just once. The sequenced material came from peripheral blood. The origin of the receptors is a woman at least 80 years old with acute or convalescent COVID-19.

As DNA, the CDR3 is TGTGCCAGCAGTTACTCCGGTTCGAGGGTGCGCAATCAGCCCCAGCATTTT. Protein: CASSYSGSRVRNQPQHF. The chain combines TRBV6-2 or TRBV6-3 with TRBJ1-5; D gene uncertain. CDR3 length equals 17 residues. Germline loops: CDR1 MNHEY, CDR2 SVGEGT. The ends were cut back, 0 bases at V and 2 bases at J, with 14 bases in the middle.

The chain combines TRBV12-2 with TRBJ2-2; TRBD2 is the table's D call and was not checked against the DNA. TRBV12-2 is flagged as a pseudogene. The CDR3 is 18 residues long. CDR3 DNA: TGTGCAAGTCGCTTAAGACTAGCGGGAGGGGAGAACACCGGGGAGCTGTTTTTT. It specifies CASRLRLAGGENTGELFF.

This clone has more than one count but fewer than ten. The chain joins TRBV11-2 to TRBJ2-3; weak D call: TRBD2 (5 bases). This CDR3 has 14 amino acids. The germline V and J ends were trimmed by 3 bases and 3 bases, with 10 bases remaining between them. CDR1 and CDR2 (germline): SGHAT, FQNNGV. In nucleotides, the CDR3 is TGTGCCAGCAGCTTTCGCCGGGGAACAGATACGCAGTATTTT. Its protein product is CASSFRRGTDTQYF.

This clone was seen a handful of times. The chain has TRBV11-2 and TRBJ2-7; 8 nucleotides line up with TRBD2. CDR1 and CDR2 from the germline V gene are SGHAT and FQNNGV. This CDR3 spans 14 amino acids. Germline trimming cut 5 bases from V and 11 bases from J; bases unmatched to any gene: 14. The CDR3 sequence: CASSVGGGGRTEYF. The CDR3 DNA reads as TGTGCCAGCAGCGTTGGCGGGGGCGGGAGGACAGAGTACTTC.

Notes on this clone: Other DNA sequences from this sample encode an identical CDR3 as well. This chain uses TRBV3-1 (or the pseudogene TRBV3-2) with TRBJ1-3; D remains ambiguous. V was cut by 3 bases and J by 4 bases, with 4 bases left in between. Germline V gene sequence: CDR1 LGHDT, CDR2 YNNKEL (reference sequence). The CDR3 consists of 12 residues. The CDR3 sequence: CASSHGGNTIYF. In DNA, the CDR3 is TGTGCCAGCAGCCACGGGGGAAACACCATATATTTT.

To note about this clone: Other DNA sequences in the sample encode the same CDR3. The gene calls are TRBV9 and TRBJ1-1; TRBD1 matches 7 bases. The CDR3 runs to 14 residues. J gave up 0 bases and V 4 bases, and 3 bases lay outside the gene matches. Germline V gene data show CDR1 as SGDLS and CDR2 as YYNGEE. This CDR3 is CASSPGQLNTEAFF. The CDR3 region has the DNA TGTGCCAGCAGCCCGGGACAGCTGAACACTGAAGCTTTCTTT.

CDR3 nucleotides: TGTGCCAGCAGTTTCCCACTTCAGGCTAATGAAAAACTGTTTTTT. Translation: CASSFPLQANEKLFF. The chain employs TRBV6-2 or TRBV6-3 and TRBJ1-4; D gene ambiguous. V was cut by 4 bases and J by 3 bases, with 12 bases left in between. Germline V gives CDR1 MNHEY, CDR2 SVGEGT. The CDR3 is made up of 15 amino acids.

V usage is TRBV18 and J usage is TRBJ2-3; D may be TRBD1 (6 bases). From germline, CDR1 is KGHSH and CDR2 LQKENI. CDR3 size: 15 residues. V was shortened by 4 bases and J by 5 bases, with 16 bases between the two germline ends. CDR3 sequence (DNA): TGTGCCAGCTCACAAATCCCAACAGGGAGAGATACGCAGTATTTT. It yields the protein CASSQIPTGRDTQYF.

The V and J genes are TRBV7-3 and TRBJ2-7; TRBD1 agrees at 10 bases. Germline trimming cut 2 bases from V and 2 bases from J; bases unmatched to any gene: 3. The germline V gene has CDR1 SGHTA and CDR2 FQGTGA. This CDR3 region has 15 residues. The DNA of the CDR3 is TGTGCCAGCAGCTTAGGGGGACAGGGGCCCTACGAGCAGTACTTC. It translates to CASSLGGQGPYEQYF.

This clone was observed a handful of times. CDR3 in amino acids: CASSLGDRGFGYTF. CDR3 DNA: TGTGCCAGCAGCTTGGGGGACAGGGGTTTTGGCTACACCTTC. V is TRBV5-6 and J is TRBJ1-2; TRBD1 matches 10 bases. Germline values: CDR1 SGHDT, CDR2 YYEEEE. V was clipped by 0 bases and J by 7 bases; unmatched bases: 3. CDR3 size: 14 residues.

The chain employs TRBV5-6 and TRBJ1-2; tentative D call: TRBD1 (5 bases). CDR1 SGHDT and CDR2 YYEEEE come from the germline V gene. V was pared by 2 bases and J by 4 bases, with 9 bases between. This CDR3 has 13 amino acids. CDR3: CASSFQGTYGYTF. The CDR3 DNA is TGTGCCAGCAGCTTTCAGGGTACCTATGGCTACACCTTC.

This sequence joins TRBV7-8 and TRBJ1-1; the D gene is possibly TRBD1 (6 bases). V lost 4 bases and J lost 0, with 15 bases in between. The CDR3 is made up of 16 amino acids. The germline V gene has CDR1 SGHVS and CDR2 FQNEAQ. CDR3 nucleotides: TGTGCCAGCAGCTCCCAGGGTCAGGGGATGAACACTGAAGCTTTCTTT. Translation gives CASSSQGQGMNTEAFF.

The CDR3 nucleotides read TGCGCCAGCAGCCAAGATCCTAGCGGGACAACCTACGAGCAGTACTTC. It is translated as CASSQDPSGTTYEQYF. The chain joins TRBV4-3 to TRBJ2-7; the match to TRBD2 covers 9 bases. This CDR3 contains 16 residues. J gave up 2 bases and V 0 bases, and 5 bases lay outside the gene matches. The germline V gene encodes CDR1 LGHNA and CDR2 YSLEER.

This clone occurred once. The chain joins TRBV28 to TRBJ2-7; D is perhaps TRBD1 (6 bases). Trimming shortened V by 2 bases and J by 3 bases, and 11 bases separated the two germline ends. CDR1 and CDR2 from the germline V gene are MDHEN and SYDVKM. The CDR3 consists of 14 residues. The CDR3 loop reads CASSLPQGYYEQYF. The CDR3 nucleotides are TGTGCCAGCAGTTTACCCCAGGGGTACTACGAGCAGTACTTC.

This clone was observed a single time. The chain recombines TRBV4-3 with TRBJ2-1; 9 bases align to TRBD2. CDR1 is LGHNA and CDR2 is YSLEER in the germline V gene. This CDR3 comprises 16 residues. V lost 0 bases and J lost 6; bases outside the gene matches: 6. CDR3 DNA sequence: TGCGCCAGCAGCCAAGAAGCGGGGGGCGCGCGCAATGAGCAGTTCTTC. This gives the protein CASSQEAGGARNEQFF.

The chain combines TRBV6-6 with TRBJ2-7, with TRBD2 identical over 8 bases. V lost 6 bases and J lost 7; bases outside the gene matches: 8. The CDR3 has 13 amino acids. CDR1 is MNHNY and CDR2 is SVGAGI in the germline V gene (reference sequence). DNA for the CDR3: TGTGCCAGCAGGGGGCGGGGGGCTCAGGAGCAGTACTTC. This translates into CASRGRGAQEQYF.

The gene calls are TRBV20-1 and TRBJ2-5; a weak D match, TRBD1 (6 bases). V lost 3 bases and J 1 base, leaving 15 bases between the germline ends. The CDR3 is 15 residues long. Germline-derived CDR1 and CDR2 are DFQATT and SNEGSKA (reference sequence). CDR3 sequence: CSASRARGVQETQYF. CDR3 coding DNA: TGCAGTGCTAGTAGGGCCAGGGGAGTCCAAGAGACCCAGTACTTC.